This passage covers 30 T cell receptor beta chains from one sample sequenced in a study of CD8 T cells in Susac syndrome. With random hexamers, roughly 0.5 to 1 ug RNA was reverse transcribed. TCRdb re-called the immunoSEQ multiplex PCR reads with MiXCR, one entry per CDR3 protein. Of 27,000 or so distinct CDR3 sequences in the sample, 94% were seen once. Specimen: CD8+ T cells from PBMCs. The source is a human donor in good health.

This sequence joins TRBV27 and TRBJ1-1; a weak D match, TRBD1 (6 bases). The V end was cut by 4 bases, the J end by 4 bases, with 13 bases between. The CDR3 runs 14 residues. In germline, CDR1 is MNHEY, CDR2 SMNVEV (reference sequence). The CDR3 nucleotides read TGTGCCAGCAGTTCTCAGGGGTATAGCACTGAAGCTTTCTTT. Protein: CASSSQGYSTEAFF.

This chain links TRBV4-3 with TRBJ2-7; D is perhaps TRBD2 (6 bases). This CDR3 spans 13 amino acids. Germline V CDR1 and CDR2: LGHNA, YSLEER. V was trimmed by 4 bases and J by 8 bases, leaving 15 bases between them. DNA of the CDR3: TGCGCCAGCAGCCCAGGCCTGGGAGGACAGCAGTACTTC. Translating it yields CASSPGLGGQQYF.

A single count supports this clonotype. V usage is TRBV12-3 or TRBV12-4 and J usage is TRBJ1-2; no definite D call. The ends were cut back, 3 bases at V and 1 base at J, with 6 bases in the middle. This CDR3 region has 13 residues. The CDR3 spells CASSFPINYGYTF. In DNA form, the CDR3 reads TGTGCCAGCAGTTTCCCAATTAACTATGGCTACACCTTC.

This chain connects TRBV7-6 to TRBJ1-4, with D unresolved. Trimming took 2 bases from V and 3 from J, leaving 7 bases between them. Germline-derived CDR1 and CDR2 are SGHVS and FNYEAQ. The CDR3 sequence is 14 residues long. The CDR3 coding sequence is TGTGCCAGCAGCTTAACCCTTTCTAATGAAAAACTGTTTTTT. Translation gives CASSLTLSNEKLFF.

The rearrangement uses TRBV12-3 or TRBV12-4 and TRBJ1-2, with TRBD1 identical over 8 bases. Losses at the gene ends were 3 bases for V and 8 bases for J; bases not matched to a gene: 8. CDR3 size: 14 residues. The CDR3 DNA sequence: TGTGCCAGCAGTTTCGGAGACAGGGGCCCCGGCTACACCTTC. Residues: CASSFGDRGPGYTF.

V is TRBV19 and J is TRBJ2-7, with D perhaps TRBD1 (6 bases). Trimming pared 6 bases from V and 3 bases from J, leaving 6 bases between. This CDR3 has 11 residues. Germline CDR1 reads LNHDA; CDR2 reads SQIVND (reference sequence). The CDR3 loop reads CASRTGYEQYF. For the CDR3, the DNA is TGTGCCAGTAGGACAGGCTACGAGCAGTACTTC.

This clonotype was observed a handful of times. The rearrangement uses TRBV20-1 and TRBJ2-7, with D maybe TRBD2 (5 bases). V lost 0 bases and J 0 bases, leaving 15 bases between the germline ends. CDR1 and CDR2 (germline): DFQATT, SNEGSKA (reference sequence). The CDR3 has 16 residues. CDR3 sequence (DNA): TGCAGTGCTAGAGATAGGGCGGGCGTTCGCTCCTACGAGCAGTACTTC. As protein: CSARDRAGVRSYEQYF.

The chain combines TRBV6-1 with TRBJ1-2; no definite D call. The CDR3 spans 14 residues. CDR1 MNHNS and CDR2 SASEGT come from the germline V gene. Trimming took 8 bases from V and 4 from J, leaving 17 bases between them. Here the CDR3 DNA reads TGTGCCAGCCCTGGGCCGGTGGATCTCTATGGCTACACCTTC. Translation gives CASPGPVDLYGYTF.

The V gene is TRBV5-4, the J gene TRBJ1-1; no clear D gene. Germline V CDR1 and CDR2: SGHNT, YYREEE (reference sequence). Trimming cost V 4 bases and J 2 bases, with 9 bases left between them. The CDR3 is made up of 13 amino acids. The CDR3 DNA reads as TGTGCCAGCAGCCGGACGGGAAACACTGAAGCTTTCTTT. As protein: CASSRTGNTEAFF.

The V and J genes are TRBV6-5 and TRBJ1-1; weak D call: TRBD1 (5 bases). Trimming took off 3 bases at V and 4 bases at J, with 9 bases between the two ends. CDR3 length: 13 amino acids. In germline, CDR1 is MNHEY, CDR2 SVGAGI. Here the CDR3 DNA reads TGTGCCAGCAGTTATGATGGGGGCACTGAAGCTTTCTTT. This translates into CASSYDGGTEAFF.

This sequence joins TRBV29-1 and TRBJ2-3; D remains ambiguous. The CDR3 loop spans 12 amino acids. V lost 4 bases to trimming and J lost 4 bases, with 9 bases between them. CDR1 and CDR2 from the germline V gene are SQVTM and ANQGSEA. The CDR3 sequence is CSVARIADTQYF. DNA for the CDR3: TGCAGCGTTGCGCGAATCGCAGATACGCAGTATTTT.

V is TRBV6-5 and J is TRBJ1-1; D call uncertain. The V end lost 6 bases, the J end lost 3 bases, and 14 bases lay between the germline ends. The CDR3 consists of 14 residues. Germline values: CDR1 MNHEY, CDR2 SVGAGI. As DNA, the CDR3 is TGTGCCAGCAGGGTTACCACGGGCCACACTGAAGCTTTCTTT. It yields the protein CASRVTTGHTEAFF.

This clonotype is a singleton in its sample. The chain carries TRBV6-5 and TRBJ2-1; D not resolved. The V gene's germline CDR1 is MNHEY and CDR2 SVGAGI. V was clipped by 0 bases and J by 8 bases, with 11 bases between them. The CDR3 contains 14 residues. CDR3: CASSYSIARDEQFF. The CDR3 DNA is TGTGCCAGCAGTTACTCGATAGCCCGTGATGAGCAGTTCTTC.

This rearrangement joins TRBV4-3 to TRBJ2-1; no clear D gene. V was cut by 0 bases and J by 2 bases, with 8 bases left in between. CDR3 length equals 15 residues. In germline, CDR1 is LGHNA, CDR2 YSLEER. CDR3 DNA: TGCGCCAGCAGCCAAGATCACCGCACCTACAATGAGCAGTTCTTC. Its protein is CASSQDHRTYNEQFF.

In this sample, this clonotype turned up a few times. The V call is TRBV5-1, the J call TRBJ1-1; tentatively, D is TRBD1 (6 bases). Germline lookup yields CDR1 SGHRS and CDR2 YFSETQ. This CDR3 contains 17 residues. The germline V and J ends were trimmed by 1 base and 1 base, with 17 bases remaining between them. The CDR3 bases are TGCGCCAGCAGCTTGAACCCTCCACAGGGCCCGAACACTGAAGCTTTCTTT. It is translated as CASSLNPPQGPNTEAFF. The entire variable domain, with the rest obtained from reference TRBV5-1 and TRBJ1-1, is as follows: KAGVTQTPRYLIKTRGQQVTLSCSPISGHRSVSWYQQTPGQGLQFLFEYFSETQRNKGNFPGRFSGRQFSNSRSEMNVSTLELGDSALYLCASSLNPPQGPNTEAFFGQGTRLTVV.

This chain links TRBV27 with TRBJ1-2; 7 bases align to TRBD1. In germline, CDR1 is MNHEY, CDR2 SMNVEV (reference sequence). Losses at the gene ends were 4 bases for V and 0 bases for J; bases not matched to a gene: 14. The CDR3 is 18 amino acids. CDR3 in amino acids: CASSSFPQGNRANYGYTF. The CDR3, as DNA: TGTGCCAGCAGTTCTTTCCCACAGGGGAACCGAGCTAACTATGGCTACACCTTC.

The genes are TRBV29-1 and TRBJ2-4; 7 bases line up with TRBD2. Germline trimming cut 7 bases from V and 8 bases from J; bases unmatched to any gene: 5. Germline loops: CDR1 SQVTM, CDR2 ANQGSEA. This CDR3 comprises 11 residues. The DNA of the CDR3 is TGCAGCGGCAAAGGGAGGGACATTCAGTACTTC. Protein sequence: CSGKGRDIQYF.

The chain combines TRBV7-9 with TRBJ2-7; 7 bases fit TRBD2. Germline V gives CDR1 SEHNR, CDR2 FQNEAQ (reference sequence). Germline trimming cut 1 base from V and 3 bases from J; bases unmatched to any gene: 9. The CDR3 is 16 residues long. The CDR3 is CASSLEGGGTGYEQYF. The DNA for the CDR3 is TGTGCCAGCAGCTTAGAGGGCGGGGGAACGGGCTACGAGCAGTACTTC.

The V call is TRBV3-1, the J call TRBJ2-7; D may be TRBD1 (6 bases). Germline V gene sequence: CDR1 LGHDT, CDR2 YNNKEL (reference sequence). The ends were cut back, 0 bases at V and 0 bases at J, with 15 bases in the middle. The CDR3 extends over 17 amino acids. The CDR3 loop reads CASSQDRYGTISYEQYF. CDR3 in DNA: TGTGCCAGCAGCCAAGATAGATATGGGACAATCTCCTACGAGCAGTACTTC.

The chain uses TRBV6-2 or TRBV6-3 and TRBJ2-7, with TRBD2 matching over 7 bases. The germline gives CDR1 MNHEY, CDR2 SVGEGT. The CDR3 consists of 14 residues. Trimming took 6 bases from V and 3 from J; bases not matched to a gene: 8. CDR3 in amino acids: CASSLGLRGYEQYF. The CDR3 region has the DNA TGTGCCAGCAGCCTGGGACTACGGGGCTACGAGCAGTACTTC.

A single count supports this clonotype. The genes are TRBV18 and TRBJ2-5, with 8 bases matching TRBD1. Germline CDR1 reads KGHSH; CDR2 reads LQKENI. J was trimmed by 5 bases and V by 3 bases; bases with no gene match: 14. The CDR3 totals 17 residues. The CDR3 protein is CASSPPLPGTGAETQYF. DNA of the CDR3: TGTGCCAGCTCACCGCCCCTACCCGGGACAGGCGCGGAGACCCAGTACTTC.

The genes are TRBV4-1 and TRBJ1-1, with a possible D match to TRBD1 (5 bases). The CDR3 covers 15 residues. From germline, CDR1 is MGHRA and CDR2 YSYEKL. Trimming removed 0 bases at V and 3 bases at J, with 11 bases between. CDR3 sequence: CASSQDEGSYTEAFF. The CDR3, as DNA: TGCGCCAGCAGCCAAGACGAGGGGTCGTACACTGAAGCTTTCTTT.

This CDR3 reads CASSPRDTRETQYF. Here the CDR3 DNA reads TGTGCCAGCAGCCCCCGGGACACTCGGGAGACCCAGTACTTC. This chain connects TRBV9 to TRBJ2-5, with a possible D match to TRBD1 (6 bases). With 4 bases removed from V and 5 bases from J, the gap between germline ends came to 15 bases. In germline, CDR1 is SGDLS, CDR2 YYNGEE. The CDR3 spans 14 residues.

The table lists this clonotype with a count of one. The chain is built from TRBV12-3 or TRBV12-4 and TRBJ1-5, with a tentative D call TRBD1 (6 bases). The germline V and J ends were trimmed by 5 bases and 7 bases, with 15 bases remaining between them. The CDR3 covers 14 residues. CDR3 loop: CASSGGGRDQPQHF. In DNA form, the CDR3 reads TGTGCCAGCAGTGGGGGGGGGCGCGACCAGCCCCAGCATTTT.

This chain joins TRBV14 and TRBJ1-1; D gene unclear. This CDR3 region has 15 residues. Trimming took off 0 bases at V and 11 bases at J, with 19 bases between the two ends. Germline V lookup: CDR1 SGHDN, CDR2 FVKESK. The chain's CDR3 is CASSQERFSTSGAFF. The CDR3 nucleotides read TGTGCCAGCAGCCAAGAAAGGTTTTCTACATCAGGTGCTTTCTTT.

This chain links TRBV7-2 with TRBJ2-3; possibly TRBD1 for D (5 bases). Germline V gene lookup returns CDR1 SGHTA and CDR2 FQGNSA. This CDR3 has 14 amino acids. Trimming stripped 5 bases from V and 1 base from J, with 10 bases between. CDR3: CASSQGVGTDTQYF. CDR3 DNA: TGTGCCAGCAGCCAGGGCGTTGGCACAGATACGCAGTATTTT.

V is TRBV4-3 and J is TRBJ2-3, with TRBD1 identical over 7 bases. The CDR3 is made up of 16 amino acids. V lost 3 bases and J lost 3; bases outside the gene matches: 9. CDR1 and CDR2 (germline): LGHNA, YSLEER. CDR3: CASSQNTGTETDTQYF. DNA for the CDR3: TGCGCCAGCAGCCAGAATACCGGGACAGAAACAGATACGCAGTATTTT.

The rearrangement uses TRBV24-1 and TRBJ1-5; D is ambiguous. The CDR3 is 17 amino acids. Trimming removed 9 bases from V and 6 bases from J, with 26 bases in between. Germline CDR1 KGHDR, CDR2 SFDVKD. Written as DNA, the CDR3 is TGTGCCACCCTACAATTTATTCGAGGGAACGATGGTCAGCCCCAGCATTTT. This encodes CATLQFIRGNDGQPQHF.

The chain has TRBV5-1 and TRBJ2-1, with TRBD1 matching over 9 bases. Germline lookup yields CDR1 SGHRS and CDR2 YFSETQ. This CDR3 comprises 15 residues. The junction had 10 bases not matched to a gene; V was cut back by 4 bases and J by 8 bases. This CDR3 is CASSTQGARGDEQFF. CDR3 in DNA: TGCGCCAGCAGCACACAGGGGGCTAGGGGCGATGAGCAGTTCTTC.

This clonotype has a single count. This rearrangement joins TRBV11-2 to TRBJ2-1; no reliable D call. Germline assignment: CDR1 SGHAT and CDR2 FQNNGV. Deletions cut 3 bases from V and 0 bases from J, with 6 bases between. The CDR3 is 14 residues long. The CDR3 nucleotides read TGTGCCAGCAGCTTGCTAGACTCCTACAATGAGCAGTTCTTC. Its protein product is CASSLLDSYNEQFF.